One sample yielded the 31 T cell receptor beta chains listed below, sequenced in a study of blood T cell repertoires in COVID-19. Assay used: immunoSEQ multiplex PCR; TCRdb lists only in-frame clones, some missing. The sample holds almost 200,000 clones; roughly 90% are singletons and the top ten take around 8.9%. The sample comprised PBMCs or T cells enriched from blood (not recorded which). The source of these receptors is a woman younger than 35 who had recovered from COVID-19.

This clone was detected only a few times. The gene calls are TRBV19 and TRBJ1-5; 10 nucleotides agree with TRBD1. The CDR3 totals 16 residues. Germline V gene lookup returns CDR1 LNHDA and CDR2 SQIVND (reference sequence). V shed 6 bases and J 9 bases; nucleotides not matched to a gene: 14. The chain's CDR3 is CASRSTDRGEGWPQHF. The DNA of the CDR3 is TGTGCCAGTAGATCCACGGACAGGGGGGAAGGCTGGCCCCAGCATTTT.

This clone was observed a single time. This chain links TRBV7-6 with TRBJ2-3, with 14 nucleotides matching TRBD2. CDR1 and CDR2 from the germline V gene are SGHVS and FNYEAQ. V dropped 6 bases and J dropped 6; count of bases not matched to a gene: 11. There are 17 residues in the CDR3. For the CDR3, the DNA is TGTGCCAGCAGTCGAGCGACTAGCGGGGGGGCAGGGGATACGCAGTATTTT. It encodes CASSRATSGGAGDTQYF.

V and J are TRBV18 and TRBJ1-3; 7 bases match TRBD1. V shed 8 bases and J 2 bases; nucleotides not matched to a gene: 3. The V gene's germline CDR1 is KGHSH and CDR2 LQKENI. This CDR3 comprises 13 residues. CDR3 nucleotide sequence: TGTGCCAGCACCACAGGGGCTGGAAACACCATATATTTT. Its protein product is CASTTGAGNTIYF.

The rearrangement joins TRBV19 to TRBJ1-2; D is ambiguous. V dropped 5 bases and J dropped 4 bases, with 14 bases sitting between them. The germline CDR1 and CDR2 sequences are LNHDA and SQIVND (reference sequence). This CDR3 comprises 14 residues. The CDR3 region has the DNA TGTGCCAGTAGTCCCGGGTGGGAGGCCTATGGCTACACCTTC. This sequence encodes CASSPGWEAYGYTF.

The chain is built from TRBV6-1 and TRBJ1-5; 7 bases line up with TRBD1. The germline CDR1 and CDR2 sequences are MNHNS and SASEGT. The CDR3 extends over 15 amino acids. The junction had 9 bases not matched to a gene; V was cut back by 1 base and J by 9 bases. The CDR3 DNA sequence: TGTGCCAGCAGTGAAGAGGAGGCAGGGGGAAGGCCCCAGCATTTT. Translation gives CASSEEEAGGRPQHF.

The V call is TRBV7-9, the J call TRBJ2-3, with D possibly matching TRBD2 (6 bases). V was clipped by 5 bases and J by 2 bases, with 14 bases between them. The CDR3 extends over 15 amino acids. Germline assignment: CDR1 SEHNR and CDR2 FQNEAQ (reference sequence). CDR3 bases: TGTGCCAGCAGCCCCCGGGGGAGCGACACAGATACGCAGTATTTT. As protein: CASSPRGSDTDTQYF.

This sequence joins TRBV19 and TRBJ1-2; weak D call: TRBD1 (5 bases). The V gene's germline CDR1 is LNHDA and CDR2 SQIVND (reference sequence). The CDR3 is 13 amino acids. V was trimmed by 8 bases and J by 5 bases, leaving 15 bases between them. This CDR3 is CASVNQGGYGYTF. The CDR3 bases are TGTGCCAGTGTCAACCAGGGTGGATATGGCTACACCTTC.

The chain links TRBV19 to TRBJ2-1, with D perhaps TRBD2 (6 bases). The CDR3 contains 15 residues. Germline V gene lookup returns CDR1 LNHDA and CDR2 SQIVND (reference sequence). V was shortened by 6 bases and J by 4 bases, with 16 bases between the two germline ends. As DNA, the CDR3 is TGTGCCAGTAGGCTCGGGACTTTTGGGTACAATGAGCAGTTCTTC. Translated, it gives CASRLGTFGYNEQFF.

This clone has a handful of counts. The gene calls are TRBV4-2 and TRBJ2-3; D might be TRBD2 (5 bases). The V gene lost 1 base and the J gene lost 0 bases, with 14 bases spanning the gap. The germline V gene encodes CDR1 LGHNA and CDR2 YNFKEQ. This CDR3 is built from 17 residues. In DNA form, the CDR3 reads TGTGCCAGCAGCCAAGCAAAAGAGGGCTCCAGCACAGATACGCAGTATTTT. Amino acids: CASSQAKEGSSTDTQYF.

The chain employs TRBV19 and TRBJ2-2; tentatively, D is TRBD1 (5 bases). CDR3 length equals 14 residues. Germline assignment: CDR1 LNHDA and CDR2 SQIVND (reference sequence). Trimming removed 4 bases at V and 4 bases at J, with 10 bases between. CDR3 residues: CASSKQESTGELFF. CDR3 sequence (DNA): TGTGCCAGTAGTAAACAGGAAAGCACCGGGGAGCTGTTTTTT.

CDR3 region: CASSWDRGTDTQYF. In nucleotides, the CDR3 is TGTGCCAGCAGCTGGGACAGGGGAACAGATACGCAGTATTTT. V is TRBV5-6 and J is TRBJ2-3; 10 positions agree with TRBD1. With V trimmed by 3 bases and J by 3 bases, 1 base remained unmatched. Germline-derived CDR1 and CDR2 are SGHDT and YYEEEE. The CDR3 loop spans 14 amino acids.

The CDR3 region has the DNA TGTGCCAGCAGGCTTACTCCCGGTTGGACCGGGGAGCTGTTTTTT. It codes for CASRLTPGWTGELFF. This chain links TRBV7-6 with TRBJ2-2; unclear D gene. V dropped 6 bases and J dropped 5 bases, with 16 bases sitting between them. This CDR3 spans 15 amino acids. Per germline, CDR1 SGHVS and CDR2 FNYEAQ. Together with reference TRBV7-6 and TRBJ2-2, the CDR3 gives the full variable domain: GAGVSQSPRYKVTKRGQDVALRCDPISGHVSLYWYRQALGQGPEFLTYFNYEAQQDKSGLPNDRFSAERPEGSISTLTIQRTEQRDSAMYRCASRLTPGWTGELFFGEGSRLTVL.

This chain connects TRBV19 to TRBJ2-3, with 14 bases aligning to TRBD2. Trimming at V came to 1 base and at J to 0 bases, leaving 3 bases not matched to a gene. This CDR3 spans 18 amino acids. Germline assignment: CDR1 LNHDA and CDR2 SQIVND (reference sequence). CDR3 nucleotides: TGTGCCAGTAGTATAGGGACTAGCGGGGGGACTAGCACAGATACGCAGTATTTT. Amino acids: CASSIGTSGGTSTDTQYF.

The chain recombines TRBV7-6 with TRBJ1-1; TRBD1 agrees at 11 bases. The CDR3 totals 17 residues. The V gene's germline CDR1 is SGHVS and CDR2 FNYEAQ. With V trimmed by 2 bases and J by 3 bases, 8 bases remained unmatched. The CDR3 protein is CASSLFPGTGGDTEAFF. In DNA, the CDR3 is TGTGCCAGCAGCTTATTTCCCGGGACAGGGGGGGACACTGAAGCTTTCTTT. Filled out from reference TRBV7-6 and TRBJ1-1, the complete variable domain reads GAGVSQSPRYKVTKRGQDVALRCDPISGHVSLYWYRQALGQGPEFLTYFNYEAQQDKSGLPNDRFSAERPEGSISTLTIQRTEQRDSAMYRCASSLFPGTGGDTEAFFGQGTRLTVV.

The chain has TRBV19 and TRBJ1-2, with 7 bases that match TRBD1. Germline V gene data show CDR1 as LNHDA and CDR2 as SQIVND (reference sequence). CDR3 size: 13 residues. The J segment lost 8 bases and the V segment lost 5 bases, leaving 8 bases of the junction unmatched. The CDR3 sequence is CASSPYRGGGYTF. The CDR3 DNA sequence: TGTGCCAGTAGTCCTTACAGGGGCGGAGGCTACACCTTC.

The rearrangement joins TRBV30 to TRBJ1-2, with D possibly TRBD1 on 5 matching bases. V was cut by 3 bases and J by 8 bases, with 25 bases left in between. Germline CDR1 GTSNPN, CDR2 SVGIG (reference sequence). The CDR3 totals 16 residues. CDR3 loop: CAWRPWGTSGRRGYTF. CDR3 nucleotides: TGTGCCTGGAGACCTTGGGGCACTAGCGGCAGAAGAGGCTACACCTTC.

The J gene is TRBJ1-1, the V gene TRBV6-2 or TRBV6-3; 7 bases agree with TRBD1. Per the germline V gene, CDR1 is MNHEY and CDR2 is SVGEGT. V shed 2 bases and J 2 bases; nucleotides not matched to a gene: 8. CDR3 size: 16 residues. Here the CDR3 DNA reads TGTGCCAGCAGTTACCGAGTAACAGGGGAAAACACTGAAGCTTTCTTT. Its translation is CASSYRVTGENTEAFF.

The chain has TRBV28 and TRBJ1-2; possibly TRBD1 for D (6 bases). V was cut by 5 bases and J by 6 bases, with 13 bases left in between. From germline, CDR1 is MDHEN and CDR2 SYDVKM. CDR3 size: 13 residues. CDR3 in DNA: TGTGCCAGCAGTGAACGGACAGTTGATGGCTACACCTTC. This codes for CASSERTVDGYTF.

This chain connects TRBV5-1 to TRBJ1-2, with a possible D match to TRBD1 (6 bases). Trimming removed 3 bases at V and 6 bases at J, with 9 bases between. Germline V lookup: CDR1 SGHRS, CDR2 YFSETQ. This CDR3 region has 12 residues. CDR3 region: CASSSYRDGYTF. The CDR3, as DNA: TGCGCCAGCAGCTCTTACAGGGATGGCTACACCTTC.

The CDR3 here is CASTGLGETQYF. The CDR3 DNA sequence: TGTGCCAGCACGGGGTTAGGAGAGACCCAGTACTTC. J is TRBJ2-5 and V is TRBV6-5; D might be TRBD2 (5 bases). Trimming took 7 bases from V and 4 from J, leaving 10 bases between them. The V gene's germline CDR1 is MNHEY and CDR2 SVGAGI. The CDR3 extends over 12 amino acids.

The gene calls are TRBV7-9 and TRBJ2-2, with D possibly matching TRBD2 (5 bases). The CDR3 has 15 amino acids. The V gene's germline CDR1 is SEHNR and CDR2 FQNEAQ (reference sequence). V lost 5 bases and J 6 bases, leaving 16 bases between the germline ends. The CDR3 protein is CASSGVSGIAGELFF. CDR3 in DNA: TGTGCCAGCAGCGGCGTCTCGGGAATCGCCGGGGAGCTGTTTTTT.

The V and J genes are TRBV6-5 and TRBJ2-5; TRBD2 might be the D (7 bases). V was shortened by 2 bases and J by 5 bases, with 9 bases between the two germline ends. The CDR3 loop spans 13 amino acids. Per germline, CDR1 MNHEY and CDR2 SVGAGI. The CDR3: CASSYGGAETQYF. The DNA of the CDR3 is TGTGCCAGCAGTTACGGGGGGGCGGAGACCCAGTACTTC.

The chain recombines TRBV25-1 with TRBJ2-7; 9 nucleotides line up with TRBD1. The germline V gene has CDR1 MGHDK and CDR2 SYGVNS. The CDR3 is 16 residues long. V lost 5 bases and J lost 7; bases outside the gene matches: 15. DNA for the CDR3: TGTGCCAGCAGTTCGACAGGGGGATTGTCCCTGAAGGAGCAGTACTTC. It translates to CASSSTGGLSLKEQYF.

The rearrangement joins TRBV19 to TRBJ2-1; 7 bases map to TRBD1. CDR1 and CDR2 from the germline V gene are LNHDA and SQIVND (reference sequence). This CDR3 spans 15 amino acids. The V segment lost 7 bases and the J segment 7 bases; nucleotides outside the gene matches: 13. CDR3 sequence (DNA): TGTGCCAGTATCGACCGAGGGGGCGGTCGGAATGAGCAGTTCTTC. It encodes CASIDRGGGRNEQFF.

This chain connects TRBV7-9 to TRBJ1-1, with TRBD1 identical over 7 bases. The CDR3 is 14 amino acids. The germline CDR1 and CDR2 sequences are SEHNR and FQNEAQ (reference sequence). V trimming: 4 bases; J trimming: 4 bases; junction bases outside the gene matches: 6. CDR3 DNA sequence: TGTGCCAGCAGCTCAGACAGGGTAACCACTGAAGCTTTCTTT. It encodes CASSSDRVTTEAFF.

In this sample, this clone turned up once. This chain joins TRBV7-3 and TRBJ2-4, with 11 bases fitting TRBD1. Germline lookup yields CDR1 SGHTA and CDR2 FQGTGA. This CDR3 has 16 residues. V was pared by 4 bases and J by 6 bases, with 8 bases of the junction left unmatched. The DNA for the CDR3 is TGTGCCAGCAGCTCACGGACAGGGGGCGAAAGAAACATTCAGTACTTC. Protein product: CASSSRTGGERNIQYF.

V and J are TRBV19 and TRBJ2-7; possible D gene TRBD1, 5 bases. Germline loops: CDR1 LNHDA, CDR2 SQIVND (reference sequence). Between the trimmed V and J ends, which lost 5 bases and 7 bases, there was a span of 18 bases. The CDR3 is 14 residues long. The CDR3 here is CASSPVTVAGEQYF. The CDR3 nucleotides are TGTGCCAGTAGTCCCGTGACAGTCGCCGGGGAGCAGTACTTC.

The chain recombines TRBV10-3 with TRBJ2-1; D might be TRBD2 (5 bases). The germline gives CDR1 ENHRY, CDR2 SYGVKD. Trimming pared 4 bases from V and 9 bases from J, leaving 10 bases between. CDR3 length: 12 amino acids. The CDR3 reads CAISGTRGEQFF. In DNA, the CDR3 is TGTGCCATCAGTGGGACCCGGGGTGAGCAGTTCTTC.

This clone was detected once. V gene TRBV19 combines with J gene TRBJ2-2, with 8 bases matching TRBD1. This CDR3 comprises 14 residues. V lost 9 bases to trimming and J lost 4 bases; unmatched junction nucleotides: 7. The germline V gene encodes CDR1 LNHDA and CDR2 SQIVND (reference sequence). The CDR3 DNA reads as TGTGCCAGCACGGACAGGGCGGGCACCGGGGAGCTGTTTTTT. Its translation: CASTDRAGTGELFF.

The rearrangement joins TRBV10-3 to TRBJ1-2, with D tentatively TRBD1 (5 bases). CDR3 size: 14 residues. Trimming stripped 4 bases from V and 4 bases from J, with 13 bases between. In germline, CDR1 is ENHRY, CDR2 SYGVKD. CDR3 nucleotides: TGTGCCATCAGTGGGACCTTCCAGGGCTATGGCTACACCTTC. Translated, it gives CAISGTFQGYGYTF.

The V call is TRBV28, the J call TRBJ1-5; D possibly corresponds to TRBD1 (6 bases). Trimming removed 5 bases from V and 7 bases from J, with 15 bases in between. From germline, CDR1 is MDHEN and CDR2 SYDVKM. This CDR3 is 14 amino acids long. CDR3 loop: CASSAGQRRQPQHF. In nucleotides, the CDR3 is TGTGCCAGCAGTGCCGGACAGAGGCGGCAGCCCCAGCATTTT.